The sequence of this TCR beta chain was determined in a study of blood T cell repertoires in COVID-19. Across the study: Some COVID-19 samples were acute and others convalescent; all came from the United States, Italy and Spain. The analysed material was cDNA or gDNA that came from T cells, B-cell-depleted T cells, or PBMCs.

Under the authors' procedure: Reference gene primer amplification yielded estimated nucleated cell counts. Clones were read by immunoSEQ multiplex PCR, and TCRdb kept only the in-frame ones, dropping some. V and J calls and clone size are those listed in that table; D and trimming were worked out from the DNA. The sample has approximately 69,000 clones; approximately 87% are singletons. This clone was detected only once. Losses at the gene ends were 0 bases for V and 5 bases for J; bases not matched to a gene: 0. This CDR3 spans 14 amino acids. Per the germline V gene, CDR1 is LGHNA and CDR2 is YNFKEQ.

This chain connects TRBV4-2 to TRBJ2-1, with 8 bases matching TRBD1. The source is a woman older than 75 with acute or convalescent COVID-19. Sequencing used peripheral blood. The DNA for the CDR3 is TGTGCCAGCAGCCAAGAGACAGGGGACAATGAGCAGTTCTTC. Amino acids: CASSQETGDNEQFF.